This T cell receptor (beta chain) appears in the sequencing data of a study of OX40 agonist ivuxolimab in advanced cancers. Study-level results: Antigen targets of the expanded peripheral T cells went undetermined.

After removal of 1 base from V and 3 bases from J, the junction contained 4 bases not matched to a gene. CDR1 is SNHLY, CDR2 FYNNEI, per germline. This CDR3 contains 15 residues. A remark on this clone: Its antigen is unidentified.

Profiled with immunoSEQ multiplex PCR; TCRdb holds only in-frame clones, not every one. The sample holds tens of thousands of clones, roughly 91% seen once. The sequences come from CD4+ or CD8+ T cells sorted from blood, collected in a trial of the OX40 agonist ivuxolimab. This chain links TRBV2 with TRBJ1-2, with 8 bases identical to TRBD1. The TCR comes from an adult with an advanced solid tumor such as melanoma, head and neck, liver or kidney cancer. This CDR3 reads CASSEVRGRDYGYTF. The CDR3 DNA sequence: TGTGCCAGCAGTGAAGTCAGGGGGCGAGACTATGGCTACACCTTC. The whole variable domain, remainder taken from reference TRBV2 and TRBJ1-2, is EPEVTQTPSHQVTQMGQEVILRCVPISNHLYFYWYRQILGQKVEFLVSFYNNEISEKSEIFDDQFSVERPDGSNFTLKIRSTKLEDSAMYFCASSEVRGRDYGYTFGSGTRLTVV.